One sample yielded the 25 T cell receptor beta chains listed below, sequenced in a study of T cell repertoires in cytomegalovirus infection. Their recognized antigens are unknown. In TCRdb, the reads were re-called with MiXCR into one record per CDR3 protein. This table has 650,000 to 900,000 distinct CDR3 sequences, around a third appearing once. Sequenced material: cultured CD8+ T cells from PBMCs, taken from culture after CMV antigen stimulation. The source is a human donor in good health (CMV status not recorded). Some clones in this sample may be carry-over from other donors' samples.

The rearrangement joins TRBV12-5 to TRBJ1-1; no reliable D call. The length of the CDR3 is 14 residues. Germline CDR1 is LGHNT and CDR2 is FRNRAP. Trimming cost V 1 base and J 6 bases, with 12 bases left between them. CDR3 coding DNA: TGTGCTAGTGGTTTGGGCTCCGGGAGTCCTGAAGCTTTCTTT. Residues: CASGLGSGSPEAFF.

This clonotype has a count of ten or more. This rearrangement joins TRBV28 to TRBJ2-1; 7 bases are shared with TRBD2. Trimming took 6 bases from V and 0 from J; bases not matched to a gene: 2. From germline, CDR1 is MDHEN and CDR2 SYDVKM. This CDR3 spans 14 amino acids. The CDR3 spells CASRASGSYNEQFF. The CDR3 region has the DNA TGTGCCAGCAGAGCTAGCGGCTCCTACAATGAGCAGTTCTTC.

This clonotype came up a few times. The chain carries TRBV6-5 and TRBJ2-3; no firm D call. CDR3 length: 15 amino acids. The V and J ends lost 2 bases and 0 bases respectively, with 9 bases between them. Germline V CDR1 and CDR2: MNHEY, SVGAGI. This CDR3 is CASSYGFSSTDTQYF. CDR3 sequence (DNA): TGTGCCAGCAGTTACGGCTTCTCTAGCACAGATACGCAGTATTTT.

CDR3 protein: CATQGGQGGNTEAFF. As DNA, the CDR3 is TGTGCCACCCAAGGTGGGCAGGGTGGGAACACTGAAGCTTTCTTT. This rearrangement joins TRBV7-9 to TRBJ1-1, with a weak D call TRBD1 (5 bases). CDR1 and CDR2 from the germline V gene are SEHNR and FQNEAQ (reference sequence). The CDR3 totals 15 residues. V shed 10 bases and J shed 1 base, with 19 bases lying between them.

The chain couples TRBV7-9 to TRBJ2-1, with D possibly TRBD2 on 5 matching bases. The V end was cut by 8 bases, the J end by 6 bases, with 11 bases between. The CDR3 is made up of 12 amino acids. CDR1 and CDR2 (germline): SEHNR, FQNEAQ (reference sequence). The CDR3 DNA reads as TGTGCCAGCGACGGGGTTACCAATGAGCAGTTCTTC. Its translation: CASDGVTNEQFF.

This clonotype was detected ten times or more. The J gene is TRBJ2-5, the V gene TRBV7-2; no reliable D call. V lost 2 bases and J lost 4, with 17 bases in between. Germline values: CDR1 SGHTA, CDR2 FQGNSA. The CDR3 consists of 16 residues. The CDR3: CASSLFLERSRETQYF. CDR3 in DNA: TGTGCCAGCAGCTTATTTTTGGAGAGGAGCCGAGAGACCCAGTACTTC.

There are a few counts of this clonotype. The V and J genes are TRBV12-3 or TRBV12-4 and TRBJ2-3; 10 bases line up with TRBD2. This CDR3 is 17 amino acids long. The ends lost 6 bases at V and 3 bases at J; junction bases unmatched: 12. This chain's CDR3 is CASRGFERGGDTDTQYF. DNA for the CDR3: TGTGCCAGCAGGGGTTTTGAGCGGGGGGGCGATACAGATACGCAGTATTTT.

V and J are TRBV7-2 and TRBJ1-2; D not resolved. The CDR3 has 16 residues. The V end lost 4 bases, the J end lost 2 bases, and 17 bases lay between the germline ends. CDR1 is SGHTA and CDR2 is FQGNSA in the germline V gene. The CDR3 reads CASSSDRTIPNYGYTF. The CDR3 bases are TGTGCCAGCAGCTCAGATAGGACCATTCCCAACTATGGCTACACCTTC.

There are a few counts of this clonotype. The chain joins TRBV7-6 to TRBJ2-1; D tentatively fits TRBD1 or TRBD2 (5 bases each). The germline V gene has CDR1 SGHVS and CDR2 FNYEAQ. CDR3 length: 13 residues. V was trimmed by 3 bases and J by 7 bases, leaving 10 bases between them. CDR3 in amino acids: CASSFLRENEQFF. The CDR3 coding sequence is TGTGCCAGCAGCTTCCTCAGGGAGAATGAGCAGTTCTTC. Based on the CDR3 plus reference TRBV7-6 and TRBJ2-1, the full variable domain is GAGVSQSPRYKVTKRGQDVALRCDPISGHVSLYWYRQALGQGPEFLTYFNYEAQQDKSGLPNDRFSAERPEGSISTLTIQRTEQRDSAMYRCASSFLRENEQFFGPGTRLTVL.

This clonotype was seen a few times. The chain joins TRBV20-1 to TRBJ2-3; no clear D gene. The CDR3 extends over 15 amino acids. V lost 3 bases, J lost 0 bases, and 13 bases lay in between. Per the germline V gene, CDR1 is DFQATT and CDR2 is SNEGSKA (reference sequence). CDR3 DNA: TGCAGTGCTAGTGACTGGACGACTAGCACAGATACGCAGTATTTT. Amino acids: CSASDWTTSTDTQYF.

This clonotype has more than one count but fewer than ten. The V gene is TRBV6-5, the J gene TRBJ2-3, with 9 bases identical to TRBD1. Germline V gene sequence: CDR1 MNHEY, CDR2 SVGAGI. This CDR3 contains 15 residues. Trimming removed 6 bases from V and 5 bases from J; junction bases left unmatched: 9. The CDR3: CASSNRDRVEDTQYF. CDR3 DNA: TGTGCCAGCAGCAACCGGGACAGGGTAGAAGATACGCAGTATTTT.

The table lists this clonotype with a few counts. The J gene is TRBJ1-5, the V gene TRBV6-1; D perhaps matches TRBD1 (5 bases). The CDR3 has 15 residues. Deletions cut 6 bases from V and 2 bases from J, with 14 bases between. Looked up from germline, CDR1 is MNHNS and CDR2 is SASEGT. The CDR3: CASRTGVGGNQPQHF. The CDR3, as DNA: TGTGCCAGCAGAACGGGGGTTGGGGGCAATCAGCCCCAGCATTTT.

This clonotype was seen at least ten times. CDR3 sequence (DNA): TGTGCCAGCAGCCCCGGACTTCGTGAAGCTTTCTTT. Its translation: CASSPGLREAFF. The chain joins TRBV7-2 to TRBJ1-1, with D uncertain. Trimming removed 5 bases from V and 7 bases from J, with 11 bases in between. The CDR3 has 12 amino acids. Germline values: CDR1 SGHTA, CDR2 FQGNSA.

CDR3 in amino acids: CAISESGFGRLQPEAFF. The CDR3 DNA is TGTGCCATCAGTGAGTCGGGTTTTGGACGGCTCCAACCCGAAGCTTTCTTT. The J gene is TRBJ1-1, the V gene TRBV10-3, with unresolved D. The CDR3 is 17 amino acids. The V end lost 0 bases, the J end lost 8 bases, and 22 bases lay between the germline ends. Germline V gene sequence: CDR1 ENHRY, CDR2 SYGVKD.

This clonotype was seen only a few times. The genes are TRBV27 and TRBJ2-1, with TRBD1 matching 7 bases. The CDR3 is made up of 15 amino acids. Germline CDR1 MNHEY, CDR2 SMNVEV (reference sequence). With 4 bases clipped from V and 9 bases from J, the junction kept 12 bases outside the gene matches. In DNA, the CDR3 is TGTGCCAGCAGTTCTCGACAGGGCGATGGGATTGAGCAGTTCTTC. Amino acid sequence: CASSSRQGDGIEQFF.

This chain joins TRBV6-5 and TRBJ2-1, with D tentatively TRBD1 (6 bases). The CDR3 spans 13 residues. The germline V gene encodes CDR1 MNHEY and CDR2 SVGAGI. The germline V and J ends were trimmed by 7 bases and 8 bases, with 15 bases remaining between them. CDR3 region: CASTLQGTHEQFF. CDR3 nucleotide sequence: TGTGCCAGCACCCTACAGGGCACCCATGAGCAGTTCTTC.

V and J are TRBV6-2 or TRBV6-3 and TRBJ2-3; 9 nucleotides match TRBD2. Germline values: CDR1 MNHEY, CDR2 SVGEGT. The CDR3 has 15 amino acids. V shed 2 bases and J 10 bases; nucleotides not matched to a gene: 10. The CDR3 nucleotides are TGTGCCAGCAGTTACCCAGCGGGGGGAGAAAGGTCGCAGTATTTT. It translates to CASSYPAGGERSQYF.

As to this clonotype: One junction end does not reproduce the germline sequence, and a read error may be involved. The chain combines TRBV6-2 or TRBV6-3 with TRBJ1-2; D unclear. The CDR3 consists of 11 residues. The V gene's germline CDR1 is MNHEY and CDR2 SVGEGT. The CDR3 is CASTTGGGCTF. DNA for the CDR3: TGTGCCAGCACGACGGGCGGAGGCTGCACCTTC.

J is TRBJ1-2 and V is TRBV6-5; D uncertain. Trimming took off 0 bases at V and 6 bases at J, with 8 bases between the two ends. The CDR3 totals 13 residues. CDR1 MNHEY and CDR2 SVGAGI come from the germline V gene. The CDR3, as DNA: TGTGCCAGCAGTTACTCAAGGTTTCATGGCTACACCTTC. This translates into CASSYSRFHGYTF.

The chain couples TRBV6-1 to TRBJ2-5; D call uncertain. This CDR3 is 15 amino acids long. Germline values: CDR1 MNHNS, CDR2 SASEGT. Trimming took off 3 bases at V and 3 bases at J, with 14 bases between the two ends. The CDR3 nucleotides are TGTGCCAGCAGTGACGGCCCGGGTCGGAAAGAGACCCAGTACTTC. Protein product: CASSDGPGRKETQYF.

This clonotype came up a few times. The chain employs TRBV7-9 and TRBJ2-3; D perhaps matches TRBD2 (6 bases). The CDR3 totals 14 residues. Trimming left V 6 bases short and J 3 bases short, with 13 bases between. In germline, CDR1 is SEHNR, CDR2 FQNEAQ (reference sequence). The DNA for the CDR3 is TGTGCCAGCAGTTACCCCGGGAGTACAGATACGCAGTATTTT. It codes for CASSYPGSTDTQYF.

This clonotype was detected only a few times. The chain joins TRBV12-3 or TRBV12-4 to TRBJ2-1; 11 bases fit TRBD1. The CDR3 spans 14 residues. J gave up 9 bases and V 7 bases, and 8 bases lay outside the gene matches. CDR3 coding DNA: TGTGCCAGCAATCTCGGACAGGGGGCAGTTGAGCAGTTCTTC. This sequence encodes CASNLGQGAVEQFF.

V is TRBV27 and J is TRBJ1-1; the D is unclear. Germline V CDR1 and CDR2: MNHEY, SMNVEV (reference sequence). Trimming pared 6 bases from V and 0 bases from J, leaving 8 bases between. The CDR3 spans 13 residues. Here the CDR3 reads CASSPMMNTEAFF. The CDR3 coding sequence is TGTGCCAGCAGCCCTATGATGAACACTGAAGCTTTCTTT.

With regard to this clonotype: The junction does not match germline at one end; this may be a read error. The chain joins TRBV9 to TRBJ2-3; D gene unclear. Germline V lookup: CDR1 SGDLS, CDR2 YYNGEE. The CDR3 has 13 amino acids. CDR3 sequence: CASSVVSKDTQYF. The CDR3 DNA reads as TGTGCCAGCAGCGTAGTTAGCAAAGATACGCAGTATTTT.

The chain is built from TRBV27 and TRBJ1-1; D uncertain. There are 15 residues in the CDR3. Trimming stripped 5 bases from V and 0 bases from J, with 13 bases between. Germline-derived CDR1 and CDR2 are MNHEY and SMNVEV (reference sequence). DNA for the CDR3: TGTGCCAGCAGTACCTTACAAGAGATGAACACTGAAGCTTTCTTT. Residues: CASSTLQEMNTEAFF.